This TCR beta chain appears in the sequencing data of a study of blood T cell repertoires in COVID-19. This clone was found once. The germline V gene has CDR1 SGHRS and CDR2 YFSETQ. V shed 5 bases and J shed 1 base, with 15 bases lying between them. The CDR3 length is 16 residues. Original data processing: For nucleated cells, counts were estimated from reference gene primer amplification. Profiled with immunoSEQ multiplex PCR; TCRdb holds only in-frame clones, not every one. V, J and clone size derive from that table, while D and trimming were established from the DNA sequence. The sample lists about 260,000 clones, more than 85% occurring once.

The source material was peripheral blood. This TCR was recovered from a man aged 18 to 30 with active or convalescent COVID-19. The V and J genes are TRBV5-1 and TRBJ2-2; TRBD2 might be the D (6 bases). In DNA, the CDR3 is TGCGCCAGCAGTCGCCCGGGACTCATGAACACCGGGGAGCTGTTTTTT. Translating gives CASSRPGLMNTGELFF. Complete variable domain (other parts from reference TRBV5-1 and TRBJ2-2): KAGVTQTPRYLIKTRGQQVTLSCSPISGHRSVSWYQQTPGQGLQFLFEYFSETQRNKGNFPGRFSGRQFSNSRSEMNVSTLELGDSALYLCASSRPGLMNTGELFFGEGSRLTVL.